This TCR beta chain emerged from a study of cytomegalovirus exposure and HLA in healthy donors. PCR used 60 Vbeta primers and 13 Jbeta primers. Produced via immunoSEQ multiplex PCR; TCRdb's table is partial and in-frame only. In the table there are about 180,000 clones, roughly 82% of which are singletons. The V end was cut by 5 bases, the J end by 6 bases, with 16 bases between. Germline CDR1 SGHTA, CDR2 FQGTGA. The CDR3 contains 14 residues. This receptor was obtained from a girl aged 2 to 9 in good health and CMV-seropositive. The sample consisted of PBMCs. V gene TRBV7-3 combines with J gene TRBJ1-2; a weak D match, TRBD1 (6 bases). In DNA, the CDR3 is TGTGCCAGCAGCCACATAGGGACAAGGGATGGCTACACCTTC. Residues: CASSHIGTRDGYTF.